The rows below give T cell receptor beta chains drawn from one sample of a study of cytomegalovirus exposure and HLA in healthy donors. Here immunoSEQ multiplex PCR was the method, and the copy in TCRdb shows in-frame clones only, minus some. This table has roughly 140,000 clones, around nine tenths appearing once. The sequenced material came from PBMCs. The receptor source for this set is a woman between 18 and 30 years old in good health and CMV-seropositive. Each CDR3 is given with its conserved first and last residue. A D gene is named only where the DNA matches it firmly. Size is omitted from some rows. Given values are once, few, many or a class for expanded clones.

clone_size	j_call	v_call	d_call	cdr3_aa	cdr3_nt
NA	TRBJ2-7	TRBV27	TRBD1	CASSLGTGGAQYEQYF	TGTGCCAGCAGTTTGGGGACAGGGGGCGCGCAGTACGAGCAGTACTTC
once	TRBJ2-7	TRBV9	NA	CASSVDGGEQYF	TGTGCCAGCAGCGTAGACGGGGGCGAGCAGTACTTC
once	TRBJ1-1	TRBV9	TRBD1	CASSELGQPSEAFF	TGTGCCAGCAGCGAATTGGGACAGCCCTCAGAAGCTTTCTTT
NA	TRBJ1-2	TRBV7-9	TRBD1	CASSWTGADGYTF	TGTGCCAGCAGCTGGACAGGGGCGGATGGCTACACCTTC
NA	TRBJ2-1	TRBV6-4	TRBD2	CASRSGSSNEQFF	TGTGCCAGCAGAAGCGGGAGCTCCAATGAGCAGTTCTTC
NA	TRBJ2-7	TRBV5-1	TRBD1	CASSPQIGGGFEQYF	TGCGCCAGCAGCCCCCAAATAGGGGGCGGTTTCGAGCAGTACTTC
NA	TRBJ2-7	TRBV18	TRBD2	CASSPLYARAGVPEQYF	TGTGCCAGCTCACCCCTATACGCCCGAGCGGGAGTCCCCGAGCAGTACTTC
NA	TRBJ1-5	TRBV11-2	TRBD1	CASSLGQGGNQPQHF	TGTGCCAGCAGCTTAGGACAGGGAGGCAATCAGCCCCAGCATTTT
NA	TRBJ1-3	TRBV4-1	TRBD1	CASSPTGVSGNTIYF	TGCGCCAGCAGCCCTACAGGGGTCTCTGGAAACACCATATATTTT
NA	TRBJ2-2	TRBV5-1	NA	CASSLFVSANTGELFF	TGCGCCAGCAGCTTGTTTGTGAGTGCGAACACCGGGGAGCTGTTTTTT
NA	TRBJ2-2	TRBV5-1	TRBD1	CASSLGQGALGSGELFF	TGCGCCAGCAGCTTGGGACAGGGGGCGCTCGGGTCCGGGGAGCTGTTTTTT
NA	TRBJ1-1	TRBV28	TRBD1	CASSLVRGLKTEAFF	TGTGCCAGCAGTTTAGTCAGGGGGCTGAAAACTGAAGCTTTCTTT